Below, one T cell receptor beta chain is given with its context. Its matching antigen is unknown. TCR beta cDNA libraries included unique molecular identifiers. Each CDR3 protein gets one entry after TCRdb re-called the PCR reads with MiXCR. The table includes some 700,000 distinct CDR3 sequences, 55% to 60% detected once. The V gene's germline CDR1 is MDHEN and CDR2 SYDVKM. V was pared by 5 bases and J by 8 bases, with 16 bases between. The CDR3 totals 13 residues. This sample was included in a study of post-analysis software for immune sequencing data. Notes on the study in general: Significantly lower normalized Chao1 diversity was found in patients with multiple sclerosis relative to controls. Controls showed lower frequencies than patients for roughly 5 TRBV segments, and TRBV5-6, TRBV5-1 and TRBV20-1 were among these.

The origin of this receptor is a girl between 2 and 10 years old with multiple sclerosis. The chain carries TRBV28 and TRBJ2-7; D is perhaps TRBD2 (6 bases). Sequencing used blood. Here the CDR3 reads CASSMEEGAKQYF. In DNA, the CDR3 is TGTGCCAGCAGTATGGAGGAGGGTGCGAAGCAGTACTTC.